What follows are 11 T cell receptor beta chains derived from one specimen sequenced in a study of beta chain features in type 1 diabetes. General study results and limits: Moderate yet significant TCRB CDR3 shortening was seen in Type 1 diabetes patients in all four CD4+ subsets.

These receptors' antigens are unknown. The sequenced template was cDNA made from the entire isolated RNA. TCRdb's table, derived via immunoSEQ multiplex PCR, lists solely in-frame clones and lacks some. The sample has about 340,000 clones, about a tenth seen once; the top ten hold about 1%. Sequencing was performed on central memory CD4+ T cells from blood. All receptors come from a young man with type 1 diabetes.

The V call is TRBV4-3, the J call TRBJ2-1, with D perhaps matching TRBD2 (6 bases). Trimming left V 2 bases short and J 0 bases short, with 8 bases between. Germline loops: CDR1 LGHNA, CDR2 YSLEER. This CDR3 is 15 amino acids long. The CDR3 bases are TGCGCCAGCAGCCAACTGACTAGCTCCTACAATGAGCAGTTCTTC. Translation gives CASSQLTSSYNEQFF.

V usage is TRBV18 and J usage is TRBJ2-7; 10 nucleotides agree with TRBD2. J lost 5 bases, V lost 8 bases, and 9 bases had no gene match. CDR1 is KGHSH and CDR2 is LQKENI in the germline V gene. This CDR3 contains 14 residues. Written as DNA, the CDR3 is TGTGCCAGCCATAGCACTAGCGGGGACCACGAGCAGTACTTC. Translating it yields CASHSTSGDHEQYF.

V usage is TRBV11-2 and J usage is TRBJ2-7; D not certain. The germline CDR1 and CDR2 sequences are SGHAT and FQNNGV. There are 13 residues in the CDR3. Trimming pared 3 bases from V and 5 bases from J, leaving 11 bases between. CDR3 residues: CASSFMGSDEQYF. The CDR3 DNA sequence: TGTGCCAGCAGCTTCATGGGTTCGGACGAGCAGTACTTC.

The chain is built from TRBV19 and TRBJ2-5; D is unclear. The V gene lost 8 bases and the J gene lost 5 bases, with 9 bases spanning the gap. CDR3 length: 11 residues. CDR1 is LNHDA, CDR2 SQIVND, per germline (reference sequence). DNA of the CDR3: TGTGCCAGTGGACCCATGGAGACCCAGTACTTC. This translates into CASGPMETQYF.

This chain joins TRBV7-9 and TRBJ2-3; possibly TRBD2 for D (5 bases). Trimming stripped 5 bases from V and 2 bases from J, with 8 bases between. CDR3 size: 13 residues. Germline V gene data show CDR1 as SEHNR and CDR2 as FQNEAQ (reference sequence). The CDR3 is CASSRGYTDTQYF. The CDR3 region has the DNA TGTGCCAGCAGCAGAGGGTACACAGATACGCAGTATTTT.

This clone has a handful of counts. This sequence joins TRBV4-1 and TRBJ2-5; 10 bases match TRBD1. CDR1 MGHRA and CDR2 YSYEKL come from the germline V gene. CDR3 size: 16 residues. V lost 1 base and J lost 10; bases outside the gene matches: 12. This CDR3 reads CASSQGIRDRGLSQYF. CDR3 in DNA: TGCGCCAGCAGCCAAGGTATCCGGGACAGGGGCCTAAGCCAGTACTTC.

This clone has only a few counts. The chain carries TRBV7-2 and TRBJ2-1; D gene uncertain. The germline V gene has CDR1 SGHTA and CDR2 FQGNSA. The CDR3 contains 12 residues. V was cut by 5 bases and J by 8 bases, with 10 bases left in between. The CDR3 loop is CASSRLIDEQFF. The CDR3 region has the DNA TGTGCCAGCAGCCGGCTCATAGATGAGCAGTTCTTC.

This clone was recorded a few times. The chain recombines TRBV2 with TRBJ2-5, with D tentatively TRBD1 (5 bases). The CDR3 covers 13 residues. Looked up from germline, CDR1 is SNHLY and CDR2 is FYNNEI. The V gene lost 3 bases and the J gene lost 5 bases, with 10 bases spanning the gap. The CDR3 bases are TGTGCCAGCAGTGAGTCAGGGAAGGAGACCCAGTACTTC. The encoded protein is CASSESGKETQYF.

This chain joins TRBV5-8 and TRBJ2-5; no firm D call. The V gene lost 5 bases and the J gene lost 9 bases, with 14 bases spanning the gap. CDR1 is SGHTS, CDR2 YDEGEE, per germline. This CDR3 is 12 amino acids long. The CDR3 loop reads CASSYKPVAQYF. In DNA, the CDR3 is TGTGCCAGCAGTTATAAGCCGGTGGCCCAGTACTTC.

This clone occurred many times. Distinct nucleotide sequences in the sample also encode this CDR3. V gene TRBV7-7 combines with J gene TRBJ2-5; 9 bases are shared with TRBD2. The CDR3 totals 16 residues. V lost 1 base to trimming and J lost 1 base; unmatched junction nucleotides: 4. Germline V gene data show CDR1 as SSHAT and CDR2 as FNYEAQ (reference sequence). The CDR3 sequence is CASSLGLAGAQETQYF. In DNA, the CDR3 is TGTGCCAGCAGCTTAGGGTTAGCGGGGGCCCAAGAGACCCAGTACTTC.

Many counts were recorded for this clone. The chain recombines TRBV28 with TRBJ1-2; D unclear. The CDR3 consists of 13 residues. Germline loops: CDR1 MDHEN, CDR2 SYDVKM. Trimming took off 5 bases at V and 8 bases at J, with 15 bases between the two ends. CDR3: CASSPGRTRGYTF. The CDR3 DNA sequence: TGTGCCAGCAGTCCAGGACGGACCCGGGGCTACACCTTC.